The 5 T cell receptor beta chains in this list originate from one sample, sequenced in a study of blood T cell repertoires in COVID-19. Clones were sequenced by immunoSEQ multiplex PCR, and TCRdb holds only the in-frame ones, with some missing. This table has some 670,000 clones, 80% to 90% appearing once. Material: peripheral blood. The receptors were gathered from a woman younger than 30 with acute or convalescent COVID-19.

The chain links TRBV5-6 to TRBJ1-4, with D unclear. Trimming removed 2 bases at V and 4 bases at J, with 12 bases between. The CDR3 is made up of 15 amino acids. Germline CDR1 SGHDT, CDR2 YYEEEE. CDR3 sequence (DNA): TGTGCCAGCAGCTTCGAGGTCGGAGGTAATGAAAAACTGTTTTTT. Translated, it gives CASSFEVGGNEKLFF.

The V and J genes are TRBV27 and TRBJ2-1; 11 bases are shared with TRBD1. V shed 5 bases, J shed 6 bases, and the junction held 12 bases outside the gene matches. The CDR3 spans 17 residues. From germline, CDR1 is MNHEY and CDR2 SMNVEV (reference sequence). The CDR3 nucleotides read TGTGCCAGCAGTACATCGGGACAGGGGGTAATACGCAATGAGCAGTTCTTC. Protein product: CASSTSGQGVIRNEQFF.

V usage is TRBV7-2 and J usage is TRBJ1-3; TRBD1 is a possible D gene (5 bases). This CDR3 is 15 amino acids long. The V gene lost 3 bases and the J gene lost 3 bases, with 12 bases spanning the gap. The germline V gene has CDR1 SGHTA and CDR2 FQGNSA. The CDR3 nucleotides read TGTGCCAGCAGCTTCAAAGACAGTAATGGAAACACCATATATTTT. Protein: CASSFKDSNGNTIYF.

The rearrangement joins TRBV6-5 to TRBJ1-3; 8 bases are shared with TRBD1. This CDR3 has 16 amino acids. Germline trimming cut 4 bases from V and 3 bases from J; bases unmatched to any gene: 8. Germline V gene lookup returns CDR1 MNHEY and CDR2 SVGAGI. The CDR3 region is CASSSPDREGGNTIYF. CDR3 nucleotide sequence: TGTGCCAGCAGTTCGCCGGACAGGGAGGGTGGAAACACCATATATTTT.

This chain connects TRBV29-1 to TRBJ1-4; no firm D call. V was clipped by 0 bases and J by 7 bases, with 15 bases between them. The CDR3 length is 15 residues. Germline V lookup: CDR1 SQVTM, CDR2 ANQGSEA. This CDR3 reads CSVEDPDLEGEKLFF. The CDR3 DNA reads TGCAGCGTTGAAGATCCGGACCTAGAGGGTGAAAAACTGTTTTTT.